The 8 T cell receptor beta chains below were found in one sample sequenced in a study of shared clonotypes between healthy human individuals. TCRdb's table, derived via immunoSEQ multiplex PCR, lists solely in-frame clones and lacks some. The data show about 490,000 clones, around 80% seen once. Sequencing input: PBMCs. The receptors shown here come from a woman in her forties in good health. Some clones in this sample may be carry-over from other donors' samples.

The V call is TRBV7-6, the J call TRBJ2-1; D may be TRBD1 (6 bases). With 5 bases removed from V and 0 bases from J, the gap between germline ends came to 11 bases. Germline CDR1 is SGHVS and CDR2 is FNYEAQ. The CDR3 is made up of 15 amino acids. In DNA form, the CDR3 reads TGTGCCAGCAGCCGCGACAGGAGCTCCTACAATGAGCAGTTCTTC. This sequence encodes CASSRDRSSYNEQFF.

The chain couples TRBV19 to TRBJ1-4; 7 nucleotides align to TRBD1. Germline CDR1 and CDR2: LNHDA and SQIVND (reference sequence). This CDR3 is built from 15 residues. With V trimmed by 10 bases and J by 0 bases, 8 bases remained unmatched. This chain's CDR3 is CATAGTGATNEKLFF. DNA for the CDR3: TGTGCCACCGCTGGAACAGGGGCAACTAATGAAAAACTGTTTTTT.

The V call is TRBV30, the J call TRBJ2-1; the match to TRBD2 covers 7 bases. Germline values: CDR1 GTSNPN, CDR2 SVGIG (reference sequence). The CDR3 has 13 residues. The CDR3 reads CARGGLDLNEQFF. CDR3 nucleotide sequence: TGTGCTCGAGGCGGACTAGACCTTAATGAGCAGTTCTTC.

The chain couples TRBV28 to TRBJ1-4, with a possible D match to TRBD1 (5 bases). CDR3 length: 14 amino acids. Germline CDR1 is MDHEN and CDR2 is SYDVKM. V lost 2 bases, J lost 9 bases, and 13 bases lay in between. This CDR3 is CASSLGAGTQKLFF. The CDR3 DNA reads TGTGCCAGCAGTTTAGGGGCAGGGACCCAAAAACTGTTTTTT.

Worth noting for this clone: A junction boundary mismatches the germline segment, possibly from a read error. Additional DNA sequences in this sample encode the identical CDR3. The chain couples TRBV10-3 to TRBJ1-1; 8 bases map to TRBD1. This CDR3 spans 15 amino acids. Germline assignment: CDR1 ENHRY and CDR2 SYGVKD. The CDR3 coding sequence is TGTGCCATCAGGGGGGACAGGCTTTTGAACACTGAGGCTTTCTTT. This translates into CAIRGDRLLNTEAFF.

The chain is built from TRBV27 and TRBJ1-1; D might be TRBD1 (5 bases). The germline V and J ends were trimmed by 7 bases and 7 bases, with 19 bases remaining between them. This CDR3 comprises 14 residues. Germline V gene data show CDR1 as MNHEY and CDR2 as SMNVEV (reference sequence). CDR3 coding DNA: TGTGCCAGCAAGCCTTTGGCCCAAGGGGATGAAGCTTTCTTT. It codes for CASKPLAQGDEAFF.

Note on this clone: No conserved phenylalanine or tryptophan is present at the end of the CDR3, so a read error is the likely explanation. The DNA is omitted, as the CDR3 cannot be located on it reliably, and the CDR3 follows TCRdb's listing. The V gene is TRBV6-1, the J gene TRBJ2-3; the listed D gene, TRBD2, was not tested against the DNA. In germline, CDR1 is MNHNS, CDR2 SASEGT. The CDR3 is 14 amino acids in total, end residues counted. CDR3 loop: CASSLAGGFSKEWM.

This chain uses TRBV2 with TRBJ2-1, with D possibly TRBD2 on 5 matching bases. V lost 2 bases and J lost 2, with 13 bases in between. This CDR3 has 16 residues. Looked up from germline, CDR1 is SNHLY and CDR2 is FYNNEI. The CDR3 sequence: CASSEKDRGTYNEQFF. In DNA form, the CDR3 reads TGTGCCAGCAGTGAAAAGGACCGAGGGACCTACAATGAGCAGTTCTTC.